Listed here are 15 T cell receptor beta chains from one sample, sequenced in a study of blood T cell repertoires in COVID-19 (dated by TCRdb to between 2020 and 2021). Receptor libraries were prepared by the immunoSEQ multiplex PCR assay. This immuneACCESS table, as held by TCRdb, lists in-frame sequences with V and J called but not all clones. Of the missing ones, under half trace to an unresolved V gene in checked studies; the others have no known cause. The sample has about 380,000 clones on record, over 75% of them singletons. Of the sample, 1.3% is held by the ten largest clones. The sample taken for sequencing was PBMCs or T cells enriched from blood (not recorded which). The receptors were sampled from a man in his thirties or forties who had recovered from COVID-19.

The genes are TRBV6-5 and TRBJ1-1; D unresolved. Germline V gene data show CDR1 as MNHEY and CDR2 as SVGAGI. The CDR3 totals 13 residues. The germline V and J ends were trimmed by 8 bases and 0 bases, with 10 bases remaining between them. Here the CDR3 DNA reads TGTGCCAGCCACCTTACAGTGAACACTGAAGCTTTCTTT. This translates into CASHLTVNTEAFF.

The chain is built from TRBV30 and TRBJ1-6; 8 nucleotides match TRBD1. The CDR3 consists of 11 residues. The junction had 3 bases not matched to a gene; V was cut back by 3 bases and J by 14 bases. Per germline, CDR1 GTSNPN and CDR2 SVGIG (reference sequence). DNA for the CDR3: TGTGCCTGGAGCGGGACAGGATCCCTCCACTTT. Protein sequence: CAWSGTGSLHF.

CDR3 in DNA: TGTGCCAGCAGCTCAACAGGGAAATTTGGCTACACCTTC. Translating gives CASSSTGKFGYTF. The V gene is TRBV28, the J gene TRBJ1-2, with D tentatively TRBD1 (6 bases). Trimming shortened V by 6 bases and J by 7 bases, and 15 bases separated the two germline ends. Per germline, CDR1 MDHEN and CDR2 SYDVKM. The CDR3 spans 13 residues.

The chain combines TRBV6-4 with TRBJ1-1, with unresolved D. From germline, CDR1 is MRHNA and CDR2 SNTAGT. The CDR3 totals 13 residues. V lost 7 bases and J lost 5, with 14 bases in between. The DNA for the CDR3 is TGTGCCAGCATAGGCGGAGGGAAGACTGAAGCTTTCTTT. It specifies CASIGGGKTEAFF.

This clone appeared a few times. The genes are TRBV11-2 and TRBJ2-3; 8 bases align to TRBD2. The CDR3 sequence is 15 residues long. V gave up 1 base and J gave up 2 bases; unmatched junction bases: 2. The germline V gene encodes CDR1 SGHAT and CDR2 FQNNGV. CDR3 sequence (DNA): TGTGCCAGCAGCTTAGCGACTAGCGACACAGATACGCAGTATTTT. It yields the protein CASSLATSDTDTQYF.

To note about this clone: The identical CDR3 is also encoded by other nucleotide sequences in the sample. This chain connects TRBV6-1 to TRBJ2-2; the D is unclear. Germline V lookup: CDR1 MNHNS, CDR2 SASEGT. V lost 2 bases, J lost 0 bases, and 4 bases lay in between. The CDR3 has 14 amino acids. CDR3 sequence reads: CASSETANTGELFF. CDR3 bases: TGTGCCAGCAGTGAAACAGCGAACACCGGGGAGCTGTTTTTT.

This sequence joins TRBV29-1 and TRBJ2-1, with 7 bases lining up with TRBD1. There are 13 residues in the CDR3. J was trimmed by 7 bases and V by 7 bases; bases with no gene match: 10. Germline values: CDR1 SQVTM, CDR2 ANQGSEA. The DNA of the CDR3 is TGCAGCGGTGACAGGGCTAATCCTAATGAGCAGTTCTTC. Amino acid sequence: CSGDRANPNEQFF.

The chain couples TRBV30 to TRBJ1-2, with no clear D. In germline, CDR1 is GTSNPN, CDR2 SVGIG (reference sequence). The CDR3 has 13 residues. V was trimmed by 3 bases and J by 8 bases, leaving 16 bases between them. The DNA of the CDR3 is TGTGCCTGGAGAGCACCCCCAGCGGACGGCTACACCTTC. Encoded protein: CAWRAPPADGYTF. The full variable domain, with the rest looked up from reference TRBV30 and TRBJ1-2, is SQTIHQWPATLVQPVGSPLSLECTVEGTSNPNLYWYRQAAGRGLQLLFYSVGIGQISSEVPQNLSASRPQDRQFILSSKKLLLSDSGFYLCAWRAPPADGYTFGSGTRLTVV.

The V and J genes are TRBV18 and TRBJ2-6, with D hard to call. The V gene's germline CDR1 is KGHSH and CDR2 LQKENI. V was pared by 2 bases and J by 0 bases, with 5 bases between. The CDR3 extends over 15 amino acids. The CDR3 here is CASSPGLSGANVLTF. Here the CDR3 DNA reads TGTGCCAGCTCACCAGGCCTCTCTGGGGCCAACGTCCTGACTTTC.

This sequence joins TRBV6-2 or TRBV6-3 and TRBJ1-5; a possible D gene is TRBD1 (5 bases). Germline V lookup: CDR1 MNHEY, CDR2 SVGEGT. The CDR3 sequence is 11 residues long. V dropped 5 bases and J dropped 10 bases, with 9 bases sitting between them. The CDR3 is CASSQGSPQHF. DNA for the CDR3: TGTGCCAGCAGTCAGGGTTCACCCCAGCATTTT.

The chain links TRBV11-3 to TRBJ2-3; TRBD2 matches 7 bases. CDR1 and CDR2 (germline): SGHNT, YENEEA. The CDR3 length is 15 residues. V lost 4 bases to trimming and J lost 0 bases; unmatched junction nucleotides: 4. The CDR3 region has the DNA TGTGCCAGCAGCTCATATAGCGGGAGCACAGATACGCAGTATTTT. Protein: CASSSYSGSTDTQYF. Using reference TRBV11-3 and TRBJ2-3 for the parts outside the CDR3, the full variable domain is EAGVVQSPRYKIIEKKQPVAFWCNPISGHNTLYWYLQNLGQGPELLIRYENEEAVDDSQLPKDRFSAERLKGVDSTLKIQPAELGDSAVYLCASSSYSGSTDTQYFGPGTRLTVL.

V gene TRBV6-5 combines with J gene TRBJ1-2; D may be TRBD1 (5 bases). V lost 6 bases and J 3 bases, leaving 14 bases between the germline ends. From germline, CDR1 is MNHEY and CDR2 SVGAGI. This CDR3 region has 14 residues. CDR3 residues: CASSPSGRDYGYTF. The CDR3, as DNA: TGTGCCAGCAGCCCCTCAGGGAGGGACTATGGCTACACCTTC.

The chain recombines TRBV6-5 with TRBJ1-2; no clear D. In germline, CDR1 is MNHEY, CDR2 SVGAGI. This CDR3 contains 13 residues. Between the trimmed V and J ends, which lost 6 bases and 4 bases, there was a span of 12 bases. CDR3 in DNA: TGTGCCAGCAGACCGGGTTCCTCCTATGGCTACACCTTC. Its protein product is CASRPGSSYGYTF.

V gene TRBV3-1 (or the pseudogene TRBV3-2) combines with J gene TRBJ2-1; D call uncertain. Germline loops: CDR1 LGHDT, CDR2 YNNKEL (reference sequence). This CDR3 is 12 amino acids long. Between the trimmed V and J ends, which lost 6 bases and 5 bases, there was a span of 8 bases. The CDR3 nucleotides are TGTGCCAGCAGTAACTCTCACAATGAGCAGTTCTTC. Its protein product is CASSNSHNEQFF.

The V call is TRBV5-4, the J call TRBJ2-7; D is perhaps TRBD1 (5 bases). In germline, CDR1 is SGHNT, CDR2 YYREEE (reference sequence). The CDR3 has 13 residues. V was clipped by 4 bases and J by 0 bases, with 8 bases between them. The CDR3 nucleotides read TGTGCCAGCAGCCAAGACAGCTCCTACGAGCAGTACTTC. Translating it yields CASSQDSSYEQYF.